This T cell receptor (beta chain) was recovered during a study of CDR3 diversity in severe acne. Germline lookup yields CDR1 SNHLY and CDR2 FYNNEI. The CDR3 region is 15 residues in length, termini included. TCRdb recomputed calls from the PCR reads with MiXCR, one row per CDR3 protein. The data contain about 97,000 distinct CDR3 sequences, more than 45% of them seen just once; the ten biggest clones take up 9.5% to 15%. Comment on this clonotype: No conserved phenylalanine or tryptophan ends this CDR3, so it is likely a read error. It is unclear where the CDR3 begins or ends on the DNA, so no DNA is shown, and the CDR3 is as TCRdb lists it.

The sequenced sample was blood. The chain uses TRBV2 and TRBJ2-5; the table names TRBD2, a call not compared with the DNA. This clonotype originated in a male donor with acne. CDR3 loop: CASSGTSGREETLYL.